These T cell receptor beta chains were read from a single sample in a study of T cell changes during pregnancy in multiple sclerosis. Libraries were prepared by immunoSEQ multiplex PCR; TCRdb keeps only in-frame clonotypes and omits some of them. Of around 96,000 clones listed, about 93% are singletons. The sequencing used peripheral blood, collected in the first trimester of pregnancy. The receptors shown here come from a female donor with multiple sclerosis, enrolled in a pregnancy study. CDR3s include the opening cysteine and the closing phenylalanine or tryptophan. The D gene is left open where the match is weak. For some rows the clone size is stated as once, few or many, or as a class when expanded; others skip it.

>TRBV5-1|-|TRBJ2-1|-
TGCGCCAGCAGCCGAAGACTAGAAGGCGAGCAGTTCTTC
CASSRRLEGEQFF
>TRBV11-2|TRBD1|TRBJ1-2|-
TGTGCCAGCAGCTTAGATCCGACAGGGATCTATGGCTACACCTTC
CASSLDPTGIYGYTF
>TRBV5-6|-|TRBJ1-1|once
TGTGCCAGCTCTTGGGGGGATACTGAAGCTTTCTTT
CASSWGDTEAFF
>TRBV5-6|-|TRBJ2-1|-
TGTGCCAGCAGCCTGCAGGGGAAGGATGAGCAGTTCTTC
CASSLQGKDEQFF
>TRBV5-1|TRBD2|TRBJ2-7|-
TGCGCCAGCAGCTTGATAGGCGGGGGGGCCAGTGGAGAGCAGTACTTC
CASSLIGGGASGEQYF
>TRBV9|TRBD2|TRBJ2-3|-
TGTGCCAGCAGCGTAGAGTCAGCGGGGGAGCTAAATACGCAGTATTTT
CASSVESAGELNTQYF
>TRBV5-1|TRBD1|TRBJ2-4|-
TGCGCCAGCAGCGTACAGGGGCCCAAAAACATTCAGTACTTC
CASSVQGPKNIQYF
>TRBV6-1|-|TRBJ2-5|-
TGTGCCAGCAGTGAATTAGGGTGGGGGGAAGAGACCCAGTACTTC
CASSELGWGEETQYF
>TRBV27|TRBD2|TRBJ2-1|-
TGTGCCAGCAGTTTATACGGGGGGACCTACAATGAGCAGTTCTTC
CASSLYGGTYNEQFF
>TRBV7-9|TRBD2|TRBJ2-1|-
TGTGCCAGCAAGGGACTAGCGGGGCTTGAGGAGCAGTTCTTC
CASKGLAGLEEQFF
>TRBV5-1|-|TRBJ1-4|-
TGCGCCAGCAGCTTGGAAGGGCGGGGAGGTGAAAAACTGTTTTTT
CASSLEGRGGEKLFF
>TRBV14|-|TRBJ1-2|few
TGTGCCAGCAGCCAAGCCGGTAACTATGGCTACACCTTC
CASSQAGNYGYTF
>TRBV11-1|TRBD1|TRBJ1-1|-
TGTGCCAGCAGCTTTTCGGGACAGACTACTGAAGCTTTCTTT
CASSFSGQTTEAFF
>TRBV30|-|TRBJ2-7|-
TGTGCCTGGAGTCAGGGGCTGCACGAGCAGTACTTC
CAWSQGLHEQYF
>TRBV6-5|-|TRBJ1-4|-
TGTGCCAGCAGTTACCAGGAAGGTGAAAAACTGTTTTTT
CASSYQEGEKLFF
>TRBV10-3|-|TRBJ1-2|-
TGTGCCATCAGTGCCTCCTATGGGGAGGGCTACACCTTC
CAISASYGEGYTF
>TRBV18|-|TRBJ1-5|-
TGTGCCAGCTCACTTCGACAGCAAGATAGCAATCAGCCCCAGCATTTT
CASSLRQQDSNQPQHF
>TRBV5-1|TRBD2|TRBJ2-3|-
TGCGCCAGCAGCTTTATCGAGCGGGGGGTAACTAGCACAGATACGCAGTATTTT
CASSFIERGVTSTDTQYF
>TRBV5-6|TRBD1|TRBJ2-7|-
TGTGCCAGCAGCTTCGGGACAGTCTACGAGCAGTACTTC
CASSFGTVYEQYF
>TRBV7-3|TRBD2|TRBJ2-1|-
TGTGCCAGCAGCTTAACGGTCGTCGGCGGGGGGAGGAATGAGCAGTTCTTC
CASSLTVVGGGRNEQFF
>TRBV27|TRBD2|TRBJ2-3|-
TGTGCCAGCAGTTTGTGGGGGGGAGGGGATACGCAGTATTTT
CASSLWGGGDTQYF
>TRBV7-9|-|TRBJ1-4|-
TGTGCCAGCAGCTCCGACAGTTTAGGCGAAAAACTGTTTTTT
CASSSDSLGEKLFF
>TRBV9|-|TRBJ2-1|-
TGTGCCAGCAGCCCCTCTGATCGCCTTAGCTCCTACAATGAGCAGTTCTTC
CASSPSDRLSSYNEQFF
>TRBV27|-|TRBJ1-5|-
TGTGCCAGCAGTTTAGGGGTTCTGGGAGGTCAGCCCCAGCATTTT
CASSLGVLGGQPQHF
>TRBV9|TRBD1|TRBJ1-2|-
TGTGCCAGCAGCCCGAGGACAGGGGTGAACTATGGCTACACCTTC
CASSPRTGVNYGYTF
>TRBV18|TRBD2|TRBJ2-3|-
TGTGCCAGCTCACCTATCGTTATTACTAGCGGGGCTGGCACAGATACGCAGTATTTT
CASSPIVITSGAGTDTQYF
>TRBV5-4|TRBD2|TRBJ2-7|-
TGTGCCAGCAGCTTTCAAGGCGGGGGGGACGAGCAGTACTTC
CASSFQGGGDEQYF
>TRBV15|-|TRBJ1-2|-
TGTGCCACCTGGTCTCCAACCAGGGGTATGAAGGGCTACACCTTC
CATWSPTRGMKGYTF
>TRBV27|-|TRBJ2-7|few
TGTGCCAGCGGGGCGTACGAGCAGTACTTC
CASGAYEQYF
>TRBV9|TRBD2|TRBJ2-6|-
TGTGCCAGCAGCGCGGGGGGGGGTGGGTCTGGGGCCAACGTCCTGACTTTC
CASSAGGGGSGANVLTF
>TRBV9|-|TRBJ2-5|-
TGTGCCAGCAGCTCCAACTGGGGCAGCACCCCTCAAGAGACCCAGTACTTC
CASSSNWGSTPQETQYF
>TRBV7-9|TRBD1|TRBJ1-6|-
TGTGCCAGCAGCGGACAGGTGAATAATTCACCCCTCCACTTT
CASSGQVNNSPLHF
>TRBV7-3|TRBD1|TRBJ2-1|-
TGTGCCAGCAGGCTCCTCCCGACAGGGGGCGGAGAGCAGTTCTTC
CASRLLPTGGGEQFF